This TCR beta chain was retrieved from a study of blood T cell repertoires in COVID-19 (dated by TCRdb to 2019 to 2021). Study-level background: The collaborator samples originated in the United States, Italy and Spain and spanned the acute and convalescent phases of COVID-19. The material from the prospective study consisted of cDNA or gDNA derived from T cells, B-cell-depleted T cells, or PBMCs. Subjects who had been exposed to COVID-19, were actively infected with it, or had recovered from it provided the deeply sampled blood TCRbeta repertoires that made up the dataset. The repertoires were made available in a free public database intended to serve as a resource for research on the immune response to SARS-CoV-2. The samples were drawn from two sources: the first 160 participants of the ongoing ImmuneRACE study, and some 1,300 subjects contributed by 6 global collaborators. Nearly every sample came with metadata listing a de-identified subject ID, COVID-19 status, age in years and sex. HLA class I and class II types, where available, came from metadata supplied by the sample provider rather than from assay-based typing.

From its cysteine to its phenylalanine, the CDR3 spans 20 amino acids. Only the CDR3 region is kept as DNA, spanning 60 bases read in frame from base 1. Germline trimming amounts to 0 bases on V and 5 bases on J, with 16 as the count of junction bases outside the gene matches. The germline V gene encodes CDR1 SGHDN and CDR2 FVKESK. Comment on this clone: Its specific antigen is unknown. The input lacks base qualities; no much larger clone sits a single base away.

At one collaborating source in Seattle, patients were enrolled during active infection and were followed longitudinally through the course of disease. The collaborating institutions used their own protocols to collect whole blood in K2EDTA tubes. For TCRbeta analysis, collaborator samples were shipped as frozen whole blood, as isolated PBMCs, or as DNA extracted from either sample type. TCRbeta CDR3 regions were amplified from genomic DNA using the immunoSEQ Assay, a bias-controlled multiplex PCR. Per the source publication's procedure: The number of nucleated cells in each sample was estimated from the amplification of reference gene primers within the assay. To quantify the absolute abundance of each unique TCRbeta CDR3 rearrangement, sequence reads were collapsed and filtered. For each sample, productive Simpson clonality was calculated as the square root of Simpson's diversity index over productive rearrangements. What TCRdb holds here is the immuneACCESS table cut down to in-frame rearrangements. Part of the clones is not present; checked against another copy, under half of the missing clones reflect an unresolved V gene, and the others are unexplained. The V and J calls and the clone size are those of that table, but D and trimming were determined from the DNA. A total of approximately 250,000 clones appear in this sample, around nine tenths of them only once. The ten largest make up 10% of the sample.

Broad study findings and their caveats: The amount of clinical and demographic metadata varied by source and participant and was provided uncurated.

Here the chain combines TRBV14 and TRBJ2-7, and 13 junctional nucleotides match TRBD2. Sequencing used peripheral blood. The clonotype originates from a woman in her sixties or seventies with COVID-19, enrolled during active disease. The sequenced DNA: TGTGCCAGCAGCCAAGATCAGAGGCAAGGGAGGACTAGCGGGAGTCACGAGCAGTACTTC. It specifies CASSQDQRQGRTSGSHEQYF.